This TCR beta chain is drawn from a study of cytomegalovirus exposure and HLA in healthy donors. Across the study: Assignment to the Caucasian-associated ancestry cluster applied to approximately 80% of the approximately 390 genotyped donors.

Primers: 60 Vbeta forward and 13 Jbeta reverse. Libraries were prepared by immunoSEQ multiplex PCR; TCRdb keeps only in-frame clonotypes and omits some of them. This sample has 190,000 or so clones, with about 81% found just once. Overall study results and limits: One cluster of highly shared sequence variants probably arose as a sequencing artifact. Usually a TCR sequence was rare, but some public TCRs were found in many donors.

From germline, CDR1 is SGDLS and CDR2 YYNGEE. V was clipped by 4 bases and J by 2 bases; unmatched bases: 10. This CDR3 has 17 amino acids. Regarding this clone: Its target is not known.

Sequencing input: PBMCs. V is TRBV9 and J is TRBJ2-1; 9 positions match TRBD2. The sequence was obtained from a woman aged 45-65 years in good health and CMV-seropositive. The CDR3 DNA is TGTGCCAGCAGCTCCGCGGCGGGAGGGCAAGCCTACAATGAGCAGTTCTTC. Amino acids: CASSSAAGGQAYNEQFF.